This T cell receptor beta chain was sequenced for a study of T cell repertoires in cytomegalovirus infection. Study-wide context: Indicated by public TCR beta signatures were CMV infection and matching HLA type. Study conclusions and caveats: In two of eight donors, the top clonotype was HLA-C-restricted CMV-specific. CMV carriers having the relevant HLA were flagged by cumulative public TCR beta family frequency.

TCRdb analysed the reads with MiXCR anew, one entry per CDR3 protein. The sample gives about 150,000 distinct CDR3 sequences, about a quarter of which show up once; over 9.5% is in the top ten. CDR3 length equals 11 residues. V lost 4 bases and J lost 10, with 11 bases in between. Germline lookup yields CDR1 MDHEN and CDR2 SYDVKM. This clonotype was seen many times. The antigen is not known. This sequence originates from a human donor in good health (CMV status not recorded). Some clones in this sample may be carry-over from other donors' samples. This chain joins TRBV28 and TRBJ2-7; D is perhaps TRBD2 (6 bases). The sample was PBMCs. The CDR3 bases are TGTGCCAGCAGTTATGGCGGGATTCAGTACTTC. Its protein product is CASSYGGIQYF.